A selection of T cell receptor beta chains follows, all from one sample in a study of T cells in Graves' hyperthyroidism and ophthalmopathy. Each CDR3 protein gets one entry after TCRdb re-called the multiplex PCR reads with MiXCR. The sample includes over 700,000 distinct CDR3 sequences, 35% to 45% of them seen just once. Material: blood. The receptors shown here come from a man between 18 and 29 years old with Graves' hyperthyroidism. The CDR3 runs from the conserved cysteine through the conserved F or W. A D gene is named only where the DNA matches it firmly. For some rows the clone size is stated as once, few or many, or as a class when expanded; others skip it.

>TRBJ2-7|few|TRBV27|NA
TGTGCCAGCAGTTTATCAGCGTCCTACGAGCAGTACTTC
CASSLSASYEQYF
>TRBJ1-2|once|TRBV7-9|TRBD1
TGTGCCAGCAGTTTACAGGGGGGCAGGGAGTTCTATGGCTACACCTTC
CASSLQGGREFYGYTF
>TRBJ2-7|few|TRBV20-1|NA
TGCAGTGCTAGTACCTTGGGGGCCGCCGGGGACGAGCAGTACTTC
CSASTLGAAGDEQYF
>TRBJ1-4|few|TRBV20-1|TRBD1
TGCAGTGCTAGAGAGCCTGGACAGGCGGGAGAAAAACTGTTTTTT
CSAREPGQAGEKLFF
>TRBJ2-2|NA|TRBV6-2/TRBV6-3|TRBD2
TGTGCCAGCAGCCTAGAGCGGGATTTGACCGGGGAGCTGTTTTTT
CASSLERDLTGELFF
>TRBJ2-5|once|TRBV20-1|TRBD2
TGCAGTGCTAGTCCCCGAAGACTAGCGGGGGTGGACGAGACCCAGTACTTC
CSASPRRLAGVDETQYF
>TRBJ1-5|many|TRBV20-1|NA
TGCAGTGCGAGACTGGGGCAAAATCAGCCCCAGCATTTT
CSARLGQNQPQHF
>TRBJ2-7|NA|TRBV7-2|NA
TGTGCCAGCAGCCCTATATGGGGGGACGAGCAGTACTTC
CASSPIWGDEQYF
>TRBJ1-1|NA|TRBV10-2|NA
TGCGCCAGCAGTGAGCCCCGAAGGGGAAGGAACACTGAAGCTTTCTTT
CASSEPRRGRNTEAFF
>TRBJ2-7|NA|TRBV6-1|TRBD1
TGTGCCAGCAGCGGACAGGGGACAGGGTCCTACGAGCAGTACTTC
CASSGQGTGSYEQYF
>TRBJ2-7|NA|TRBV11-2|NA
TGTGCCAGCAGGCCGTTAACAGGTCGTGGCTTTGGGGAGCAGTACTTC
CASRPLTGRGFGEQYF
>TRBJ2-7|few|TRBV12-3/TRBV12-4|NA
TGTGCCAGCAGCCACGGGCTACTGGAGCAGTACTTC
CASSHGLLEQYF
>TRBJ2-7|many|TRBV24-1|TRBD1
TGTGCCACCAGTGATGCCGACAGGGTCAACGAGCAGTACTTC
CATSDADRVNEQYF
>TRBJ1-5|NA|TRBV7-2|NA
TGTGCCAGCAGCCTAACAAGGGATCGCAATCAGCCCCAGCACTTT
CASSLTRDRNQPQHF
>TRBJ1-1|many|TRBV10-1|NA
TGCGCCAGGACGGGACTCCCGTGGAAGAACACTGAAGCTTTCTTT
CARTGLPWKNTEAFF
>TRBJ1-2|NA|TRBV4-1|NA
TGCGCCAGCAGCCAAGAGGGGGGACCTAACTATGGCTACACCTTC
CASSQEGGPNYGYTF
>TRBJ1-5|NA|TRBV5-6|NA
TGTGCCAGCAGCTCGTCGGGTAGCGTGGGCAATCAGCCCCAGCATTTT
CASSSSGSVGNQPQHF
>TRBJ1-4|many|TRBV7-9|TRBD1
TGTGCCAGCAGCCCGACAGGGAGTGAAAAACTGTTTTTT
CASSPTGSEKLFF
>TRBJ1-2|NA|TRBV25-1|NA
TGTGCCAGCAGTGCTAGGGAGGGTTATGGCTACACCTTC
CASSAREGYGYTF
>TRBJ1-4|few|TRBV12-3/TRBV12-4|NA
TGTGCCAGCAGTACCTACAGGGCGTCTAATGAAAAACTGTTTTTT
CASSTYRASNEKLFF
>TRBJ2-5|few|TRBV5-5|NA
TGTGCCAGCAGCGAACCTCGGCAAGAGACCCAGTACTTC
CASSEPRQETQYF
>TRBJ2-7|NA|TRBV6-6|TRBD2
TGTGCCAGCAGCTCCACGGGACTAGCGGTCCCCTACGAGCAGTACTTC
CASSSTGLAVPYEQYF
>TRBJ1-1|NA|TRBV10-3|NA
TGTGCCATCAGTGGTGGGGAGGACACTGAAGCTTTCTTT
CAISGGEDTEAFF
>TRBJ2-5|NA|TRBV19|NA
TGTGCCAGTAGTCCCCGACTGGGTCCAGAGACCCAGTACTTC
CASSPRLGPETQYF
>TRBJ2-7|many|TRBV14|TRBD2
TGTGCCAGCAGCCCTACTAGCGGGAGGTACGAGCAGTACTTC
CASSPTSGRYEQYF
>TRBJ1-1|many|TRBV20-1|TRBD1
TGCAGTGCTAGCCAGACAGGGTGGGCAGCTTTCTTT
CSASQTGWAAFF
>TRBJ1-2|NA|TRBV12-3/TRBV12-4|NA
TGTGCCAGCAGTTTAAGTGGCAAAGTCATCTATGGCTACACCTTC
CASSLSGKVIYGYTF
>TRBJ1-6|few|TRBV25-1|NA
TGTGCTAGCAGTGAATCTTTGGCAGACAGCTCCTATAATTCACCCCTCCACTTT
CASSESLADSSYNSPLHF